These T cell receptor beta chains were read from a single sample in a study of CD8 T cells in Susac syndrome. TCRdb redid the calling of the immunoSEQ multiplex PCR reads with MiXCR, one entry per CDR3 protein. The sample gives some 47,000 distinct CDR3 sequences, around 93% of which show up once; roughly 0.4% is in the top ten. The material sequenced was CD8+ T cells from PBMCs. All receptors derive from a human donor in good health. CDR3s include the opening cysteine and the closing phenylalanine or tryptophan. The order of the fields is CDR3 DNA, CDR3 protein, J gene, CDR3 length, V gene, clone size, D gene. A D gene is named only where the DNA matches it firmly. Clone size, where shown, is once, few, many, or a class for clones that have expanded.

DNA: TGCGCCAGCAGCCCTAATTCGGCCTCGGCCAACGTCCTGACTTTC
CDR3: CASSPNSASANVLTF
J: TRBJ2-6
length: 15
V: TRBV4-3
size: NA
D: NA

DNA: TGCGCCAGCAGCTTGGATGGGCGGGGGAATGTTCAAGAGACCCAGTACTTC
CDR3: CASSLDGRGNVQETQYF
J: TRBJ2-5
length: 17
V: TRBV5-1
size: NA
D: TRBD2

DNA: TGTGCCAGTAGTATAATGGTCTATAGCAATCAGCCCCAGCATTTT
CDR3: CASSIMVYSNQPQHF
J: TRBJ1-5
length: 15
V: TRBV19
size: NA
D: NA

DNA: TGTGCCAGCAGCGCAGAATATACAGGGGGCTACTACAATGAGCAGTTCTTC
CDR3: CASSAEYTGGYYNEQFF
J: TRBJ2-1
length: 17
V: TRBV3-1
size: NA
D: TRBD1

DNA: TGCGCCAGCAGTCAATCGACAGGGAACAGTAACTACGAGCAGTACTTC
CDR3: CASSQSTGNSNYEQYF
J: TRBJ2-7
length: 16
V: TRBV23-1
size: NA
D: TRBD1

DNA: TGTGCCAGCAGTTTAAGTACGACCGGGGAGCTGTTTTTT
CDR3: CASSLSTTGELFF
J: TRBJ2-2
length: 13
V: TRBV12-3/TRBV12-4
size: NA
D: NA

DNA: TGCAGCGTGTTAGCGGGATACAATGAGCAGTTCTTC
CDR3: CSVLAGYNEQFF
J: TRBJ2-1
length: 12
V: TRBV29-1
size: NA
D: TRBD2

DNA: TGTGCCATCAGTGAGTCGGTTTACGAGCAGTACTTC
CDR3: CAISESVYEQYF
J: TRBJ2-7
length: 12
V: TRBV10-3
size: once
D: NA

DNA: TGTGCCAGTAGTATTTGGTTAGGACCCCCTAACAATGAGCAGTTCTTC
CDR3: CASSIWLGPPNNEQFF
J: TRBJ2-1
length: 16
V: TRBV19
size: NA
D: NA

DNA: TGCGCCAGCAGCTTGGTGGGGGGAATGGCGGATGAGCAGTTCTTC
CDR3: CASSLVGGMADEQFF
J: TRBJ2-1
length: 15
V: TRBV5-1
size: NA
D: NA

DNA: TGTGCCAGCTCCCTCGTGGATTTTCGGAACGAGCAGTACTTC
CDR3: CASSLVDFRNEQYF
J: TRBJ2-7
length: 14
V: TRBV18
size: NA
D: NA

DNA: TGTGCCAGCAGTCCCCCGGGGGGTCCCTACTCCTACAATGAGCAGTTCTTC
CDR3: CASSPPGGPYSYNEQFF
J: TRBJ2-1
length: 17
V: TRBV27
size: NA
D: TRBD2

DNA: TGTGCCAGCAGCCGGGCCTCGATGGGGGGCGAGCAGTACTTC
CDR3: CASSRASMGGEQYF
J: TRBJ2-7
length: 14
V: TRBV7-8
size: NA
D: NA

DNA: TGTGCCAGCAGTGATAGAAACAGAGGGCCTGAAGCTTTCTTT
CDR3: CASSDRNRGPEAFF
J: TRBJ1-1
length: 14
V: TRBV6-1
size: NA
D: NA

DNA: TGTGCCAGCAGTATCGGTAGGGGGACAGGGGCCTACGAGCAGTACTTC
CDR3: CASSIGRGTGAYEQYF
J: TRBJ2-7
length: 16
V: TRBV27
size: NA
D: TRBD1

DNA: TGTGCCAGTAGTATTCCACAGGTAACCTACAATGAGCAGTTCTTC
CDR3: CASSIPQVTYNEQFF
J: TRBJ2-1
length: 15
V: TRBV19
size: NA
D: NA

DNA: TGTGCCAGCAGACGGGGGACTAGCGAAGTGGAGACCCAGTACTTC
CDR3: CASRRGTSEVETQYF
J: TRBJ2-5
length: 15
V: TRBV6-2/TRBV6-3
size: few
D: TRBD2

DNA: TGCGCCAGCAGCTGGGACAGTACCTACAATGAGCAGTTCTTC
CDR3: CASSWDSTYNEQFF
J: TRBJ2-1
length: 14
V: TRBV5-1
size: NA
D: TRBD1

DNA: TGTGCCAGCACCTTGCAGGGGTCGAGCACTGAAGCTTTCTTT
CDR3: CASTLQGSSTEAFF
J: TRBJ1-1
length: 14
V: TRBV5-6
size: NA
D: NA

DNA: TGTGCCAGCACCGACTCGGCGGGACTAGCGGGAGGCCCCCGAGAGACCCAGTACTTC
CDR3: CASTDSAGLAGGPRETQYF
J: TRBJ2-5
length: 19
V: TRBV2
size: NA
D: TRBD2

DNA: TGTGCCAGCAGTGCCGGGAGTACCACAGATACGCAGTATTTT
CDR3: CASSAGSTTDTQYF
J: TRBJ2-3
length: 14
V: TRBV2
size: NA
D: NA

DNA: TGTGCCAGCAGCTCATTAGGGACAGGGGAGGGGGCCCAGTACTTC
CDR3: CASSSLGTGEGAQYF
J: TRBJ2-5
length: 15
V: TRBV27
size: NA
D: TRBD1

DNA: TGTGCCAGTAGGGTGGCGGGAGGGCCTAATGAGCAGTTCTTC
CDR3: CASRVAGGPNEQFF
J: TRBJ2-1
length: 14
V: TRBV19
size: NA
D: TRBD2

DNA: TGCAGCTTTCGGACAGGCTACAATGAGCAGTTCTTC
CDR3: CSFRTGYNEQFF
J: TRBJ2-1
length: 12
V: TRBV29-1
size: NA
D: TRBD1

DNA: TGCGCCAGCAGTGATTCAGAACGGGAGACCCAGTACTTC
CDR3: CASSDSERETQYF
J: TRBJ2-5
length: 13
V: TRBV10-2
size: NA
D: NA

DNA: TGTGCCAGCAGCTTAGGCAGCACCGGGGAGCTGTTTTTT
CDR3: CASSLGSTGELFF
J: TRBJ2-2
length: 13
V: TRBV7-9
size: few
D: NA

DNA: TGTGCCAGCCAGCGGGGGGGGGTGACTCCGTCACCGTACGAGCAGTACTTC
CDR3: CASQRGGVTPSPYEQYF
J: TRBJ2-7
length: 17
V: TRBV7-2
size: NA
D: TRBD2

DNA: TGTGCCAGCAGCTTGTGGATGGGGGCGTACGAGCAGTACTTC
CDR3: CASSLWMGAYEQYF
J: TRBJ2-7
length: 14
V: TRBV5-5
size: NA
D: NA

DNA: TGTGCCAGCAGCTTAGCAACAGGGGGCTCCTACGAGCAGTACTTC
CDR3: CASSLATGGSYEQYF
J: TRBJ2-7
length: 15
V: TRBV7-9
size: few
D: TRBD1

DNA: TGCAGCGTTGAACTAGCGGGAGGCCAGTTCTTC
CDR3: CSVELAGGQFF
J: TRBJ2-1
length: 11
V: TRBV29-1
size: once
D: TRBD2

DNA: TGTGCCAGCAGTGAAGAGGGCCTCGGCGATGAGCAGTTCTTC
CDR3: CASSEEGLGDEQFF
J: TRBJ2-1
length: 14
V: TRBV2
size: once
D: NA

DNA: TGTGCCAGCAACCCGCCCCCCGAAGGGAGGCCTAACTATGGCTACACCTTC
CDR3: CASNPPPEGRPNYGYTF
J: TRBJ1-2
length: 17
V: TRBV7-9
size: NA
D: NA

DNA: TGTGCCAGCAGCTACGAGCGGGAGGGCTTGAACACCGGGGAGCTGTTTTTT
CDR3: CASSYEREGLNTGELFF
J: TRBJ2-2
length: 17
V: TRBV7-8
size: NA
D: TRBD2

DNA: TGCGCCAGCAGCCCACCCTATTGGGACAGGGATCACACTGAAGCTTTCTTT
CDR3: CASSPPYWDRDHTEAFF
J: TRBJ1-1
length: 17
V: TRBV4-1
size: NA
D: TRBD1

DNA: TGTGCCAGCAGCTCTTTTTCACGGGAGATGGGCTTCTATGAGCAGTTCTTC
CDR3: CASSSFSREMGFYEQFF
J: TRBJ2-1
length: 17
V: TRBV7-6
size: NA
D: NA

DNA: TGTGCCAGCAGCTTAGCGTTTGACGAGGGACAGGGCACAGATACGCAGTATTTT
CDR3: CASSLAFDEGQGTDTQYF
J: TRBJ2-3
length: 18
V: TRBV13
size: NA
D: TRBD1

DNA: TGCGCCAGCAGCCAAGGTCCTCTCCGATACGAGCAGTACTTC
CDR3: CASSQGPLRYEQYF
J: TRBJ2-7
length: 14
V: TRBV4-1
size: NA
D: NA

DNA: TGTGCCAGCAGTGGCACGGCGAGATGGGACGAGCAGTACTTC
CDR3: CASSGTARWDEQYF
J: TRBJ2-7
length: 14
V: TRBV25-1
size: once
D: NA

DNA: TGCAGCGTTGACCTGACAGGCTACGAGCAGTACTTC
CDR3: CSVDLTGYEQYF
J: TRBJ2-7
length: 12
V: TRBV29-1
size: NA
D: NA

DNA: TGTGCCAGCAGCCCCCGGGACAGGGGGCAAACTGAAGCTTTCTTT
CDR3: CASSPRDRGQTEAFF
J: TRBJ1-1
length: 15
V: TRBV14
size: NA
D: TRBD1

DNA: TGTGCCAGCAGTTATCTCAGTTCGGGAGGGGGGATCAATGAGCAGTTCTTC
CDR3: CASSYLSSGGGINEQFF
J: TRBJ2-1
length: 17
V: TRBV6-5
size: NA
D: TRBD2

DNA: TGCAGCGCCATCCCCGGGGCTAGCGGGAGAAGCCATGTCCACAATGAGCAGTTCTTC
CDR3: CSAIPGASGRSHVHNEQFF
J: TRBJ2-1
length: 19
V: TRBV29-1
size: NA
D: TRBD2

DNA: TGTGCCAGCAGCTTGGGTGACAGGCGAGGCTACACCTTC
CDR3: CASSLGDRRGYTF
J: TRBJ1-2
length: 13
V: TRBV5-4
size: NA
D: NA

DNA: TGTGCCTGGAGTGAACAGGGCTACACTGAAGCTTTCTTT
CDR3: CAWSEQGYTEAFF
J: TRBJ1-1
length: 13
V: TRBV30
size: NA
D: NA

DNA: TGCGCCAGCAGCCCCCAGGACAGGGTCGGCGAGCAGTACTTC
CDR3: CASSPQDRVGEQYF
J: TRBJ2-7
length: 14
V: TRBV5-1
size: NA
D: TRBD1

DNA: TGTGCCAGCAGTGGTAGACTAGCGGGACCTTACGAGCAGTACTTC
CDR3: CASSGRLAGPYEQYF
J: TRBJ2-7
length: 15
V: TRBV2
size: NA
D: TRBD2

DNA: TGCAGCGTTGGATGGAACACCGGGGAGCTGTTTTTT
CDR3: CSVGWNTGELFF
J: TRBJ2-2
length: 12
V: TRBV29-1
size: NA
D: NA